These T cell receptor beta chains were read from a single sample in a study of CD8 T cells in ankylosing spondylitis. TCRdb itself ran the 5' RACE reads through MiXCR, one entry per CDR3 protein. The sample has hundreds of thousands of distinct CDR3 sequences, roughly 20% seen once. Sequencing was done on a sample of blood, either unsorted or a sorted T cell fraction (not recorded which). The source of these receptors is a male donor with ankylosing spondylitis or in good health (not recorded which). Each CDR3 is given with its conserved first and last residue. A D gene is named only where the DNA matches it firmly. Some rows have no size entry. The others give once, few or many, or a class for an expanded clone.

D | J | size | V | DNA | CDR3
- | TRBJ2-3 | - | TRBV11-2 | TGTGCCAGCAGCTTAGATCAGTGGGGTGATTGGGATACGCAGTATTTT | CASSLDQWGDWDTQYF
TRBD1 | TRBJ2-2 | few | TRBV12-3/TRBV12-4 | TGTGCCAGCAGTCTTGGACAGGGCGTTAACGGGGAGCTGTTTTTT | CASSLGQGVNGELFF
- | TRBJ2-7 | few | TRBV10-3 | TGTGCCATCGGGACTCCGGGAAATGTGTACGAGCAGTACTTC | CAIGTPGNVYEQYF
TRBD1 | TRBJ2-2 | few | TRBV6-5 | TGTGCCAGCAGTTACTTGCTAACAGGGGATCATTTTGGCGGGGAGCTGTTTTTT | CASSYLLTGDHFGGELFF
TRBD1 | TRBJ1-5 | few | TRBV6-5 | TGTGCCAGCAGTTCGTGGACAGGGTTGGACAATCAGCCCCAGCATTTT | CASSSWTGLDNQPQHF
- | TRBJ1-1 | - | TRBV12-3/TRBV12-4 | TGTGCCAGCAATCTAGGGGCGGGGAACACTGAAGCTTTCTTT | CASNLGAGNTEAFF
- | TRBJ2-7 | few | TRBV10-3 | TGTGCCATCGCAGGGGCAGGCGAAGACGAGCAGTACTTC | CAIAGAGEDEQYF
- | TRBJ2-2 | - | TRBV2 | TGTGCCAGCGTCCAGGGCACCGGGGAGCTGTTTTTT | CASVQGTGELFF
TRBD1 | TRBJ1-2 | - | TRBV20-1 | TGCAGTGCTAGGGACAGGGGGGAAGGCTATGGCTACACCTTC | CSARDRGEGYGYTF
TRBD1 | TRBJ2-3 | few | TRBV12-3/TRBV12-4 | TGTGCCAGCAGTTTAAGGGCAGGGGGCGTCACAGATACGCAGTATTTT | CASSLRAGGVTDTQYF
- | TRBJ2-1 | many | TRBV20-1 | TGCAGTGCTAGTAACTGGCTAGCAGATTACAATGAGCAGTTCTTC | CSASNWLADYNEQFF
- | TRBJ1-1 | - | TRBV10-3 | TGTGCCATCAGTCAGCCGCCCGGGAACACTGAAGCTTTCTTT | CAISQPPGNTEAFF
- | TRBJ2-7 | - | TRBV4-2 | TGTGCCAGCAGCCAAGTGGGGATGGCAGGACGCGAGCAGTACTTC | CASSQVGMAGREQYF
- | TRBJ2-2 | - | TRBV10-3 | TGTGCCATCAGTGACAGGGGGGACACCGGGGAGCTGTTTTTT | CAISDRGDTGELFF
TRBD1 | TRBJ2-7 | few | TRBV5-6 | TGTGCCAGCAGCGAAACGGACAGGGTCAACGAGCAGTACTTC | CASSETDRVNEQYF
- | TRBJ1-2 | few | TRBV6-5 | TGTGCCAGCAGTTACGGGGGCCACTATGGCTACACCTTC | CASSYGGHYGYTF
- | TRBJ2-3 | - | TRBV12-3/TRBV12-4 | TGTGCCAGCAGTTTGGGGAATGGGGATACGCAGTATTTT | CASSLGNGDTQYF
TRBD1 | TRBJ2-1 | few | TRBV11-2 | TGTGCCAGCAGCTTAGATTTGTCAGGGGGTTCCTACAATGAGCAGTTCTTC | CASSLDLSGGSYNEQFF
- | TRBJ2-7 | few | TRBV3-1 | TGTGCCAGCAGCCTCCGGGCCCCCTACGAGCAGTACTTC | CASSLRAPYEQYF
- | TRBJ2-2 | few | TRBV24-1 | TGTGCCACCAGCCTAGGCGGGGAGCTGTTTTTT | CATSLGGELFF
- | TRBJ1-1 | - | TRBV29-1 | TGCAGCGTTGAGGGGGGGCTCGACACTGAAGCTTTCTTT | CSVEGGLDTEAFF
TRBD2 | TRBJ2-1 | - | TRBV5-4 | TGTGCCAGCAGCGTGGGACTACACAATGAGCAGTTCTTC | CASSVGLHNEQFF
TRBD1 | TRBJ2-7 | - | TRBV11-1 | TGTGCCAGCAGCTTAGATGACGTGACAGGGGGCGAAAAGTACTTC | CASSLDDVTGGEKYF
TRBD2 | TRBJ2-2 | - | TRBV29-1 | TGCAGCGTTGAAGATGGGGTAGCGGGGGGCACTGGGTCCGGGGAGCTGTTTTTT | CSVEDGVAGGTGSGELFF
TRBD2 | TRBJ2-1 | few | TRBV12-3/TRBV12-4 | TGTGCCAGCAGTTATGGCGGGGGGCTCAACAATGAGCAGTTCTTC | CASSYGGGLNNEQFF
TRBD1 | TRBJ1-5 | few | TRBV20-1 | TGCAGTGCCACAAGCCCCCGGGACAGGGCAGATCAGCCCCAGCATTTT | CSATSPRDRADQPQHF
- | TRBJ1-6 | - | TRBV28 | TGTGCCAGCAGAAACCGGGACACTAATTCACCCCTCCACTTT | CASRNRDTNSPLHF
- | TRBJ1-5 | once | TRBV6-2/TRBV6-3 | TGTGCCAGCAGTTCCCGTCCCACTTATAGCAATCAGCCCCAGCATTTT | CASSSRPTYSNQPQHF
- | TRBJ2-2 | many | TRBV12-3/TRBV12-4 | TGTGCCAGCAGCCCAGGGTTAGGCGGGGAGCTGTTTTTT | CASSPGLGGELFF
- | TRBJ2-1 | few | TRBV30 | TGTGCCTGGAGTGATAGCGGACCCAATGAGCAGTTCTTC | CAWSDSGPNEQFF
TRBD2 | TRBJ2-5 | few | TRBV12-3/TRBV12-4 | TGTGCCAGCAGTCCCCGGACTAGCGGGGTGGAGACCCAGTACTTC | CASSPRTSGVETQYF
- | TRBJ2-2 | few | TRBV3-1 | TGTGCCAGCAGCCGGAGGACGGGAACCGGGGAGCTGTTTTTT | CASSRRTGTGELFF
- | TRBJ2-1 | few | TRBV7-8 | TGTGCCAGCAACCAGGGGACTTACAATGAGCAGTTCTTC | CASNQGTYNEQFF
- | TRBJ2-1 | - | TRBV5-4 | TGTGCCAGCAGCTTGTCCGTCAGGGCCAATGAGCAGTTCTTC | CASSLSVRANEQFF
- | TRBJ2-7 | few | TRBV5-5 | TGTGCCAGCAGCGTCGGGGATGACGGGTTATACGAGCAGTACTTC | CASSVGDDGLYEQYF
TRBD1 | TRBJ2-2 | - | TRBV6-1 | TGTGCCAGCAGTGAAGACAGGGGAAACACCGGGGAGCTGTTTTTT | CASSEDRGNTGELFF
- | TRBJ1-1 | many | TRBV12-3/TRBV12-4 | TGTGCCAGCAGTTTGTCGGTGACTGAAGCTTTCTTT | CASSLSVTEAFF
- | TRBJ2-7 | - | TRBV19 | TGTGCCAGTAGTCCCAAGGACCGCCGGGAGCAGTACTTC | CASSPKDRREQYF
TRBD1 | TRBJ2-1 | - | TRBV27 | TGTGCCAGCAGTTTATCCGGGACAGGGTCATGGGATGAGCAGTTCTTC | CASSLSGTGSWDEQFF
- | TRBJ2-3 | - | TRBV4-2 | TGTGCCAGCAGCCACGAGCTATTGAGCACAGATACGCAGTATTTT | CASSHELLSTDTQYF
- | TRBJ2-1 | few | TRBV28 | TGTGCCAGCAGTTTTTTCTACCAGGACGTCGGAGGCTCCTACAATGAGCAGTTCTTC | CASSFFYQDVGGSYNEQFF
TRBD1 | TRBJ1-1 | - | TRBV12-3/TRBV12-4 | TGTGCCAGCAGTTTCGGACAGGGCGAAGCTTTCTTT | CASSFGQGEAFF
- | TRBJ2-7 | few | TRBV2 | TGTGCCAGCAGTGAATTGGGCAAAACCTACGAGCAGTACTTC | CASSELGKTYEQYF
TRBD2 | TRBJ2-2 | few | TRBV6-2/TRBV6-3 | TGTGCCAGCGGCCTGGGACTAGCGGGGTATTCCGGGGAGCTGTTTTTT | CASGLGLAGYSGELFF
- | TRBJ2-7 | - | TRBV7-8 | TGTGCCAGCACCAAGAGGTCGGACAGAGAGTACGAGCAGTACTTC | CASTKRSDREYEQYF